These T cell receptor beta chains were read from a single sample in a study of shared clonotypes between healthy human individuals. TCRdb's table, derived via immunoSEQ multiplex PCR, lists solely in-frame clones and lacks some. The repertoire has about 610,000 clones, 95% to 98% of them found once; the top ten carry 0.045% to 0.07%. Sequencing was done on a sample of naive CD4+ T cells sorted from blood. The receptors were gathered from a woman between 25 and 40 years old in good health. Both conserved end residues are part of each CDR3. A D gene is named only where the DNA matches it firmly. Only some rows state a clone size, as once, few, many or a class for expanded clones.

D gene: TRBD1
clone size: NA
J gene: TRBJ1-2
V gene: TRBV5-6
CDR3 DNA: TGTGCCAGCAGCTTGTTAGGGGGCGCGAACTATGGCTACACCTTC
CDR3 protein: CASSLLGGANYGYTF

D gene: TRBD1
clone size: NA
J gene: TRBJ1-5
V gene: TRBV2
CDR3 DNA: TGTGCCAGCAGCACAGGACAGGGAAGCAATCAGCCCCAGCATTTT
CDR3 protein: CASSTGQGSNQPQHF

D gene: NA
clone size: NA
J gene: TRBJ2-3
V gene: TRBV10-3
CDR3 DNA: TGTGCCATCAGTGATAATAGACGGACAGATACGCAGTATTTT
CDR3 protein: CAISDNRRTDTQYF

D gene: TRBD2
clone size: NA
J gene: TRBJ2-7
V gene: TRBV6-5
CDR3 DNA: TGTGCCAGCAGTTCCGGGACTAGCGGATCCTACGAGCAGTACTTC
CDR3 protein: CASSSGTSGSYEQYF

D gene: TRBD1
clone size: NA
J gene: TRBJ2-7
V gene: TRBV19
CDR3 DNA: TGTGCCAGTAGGCGCCGGGACAGGGGTTCCCACGAGCAGTACTTC
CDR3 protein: CASRRRDRGSHEQYF

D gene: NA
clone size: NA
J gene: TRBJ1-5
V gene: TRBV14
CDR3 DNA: TGTGCCAGCAGCCAAGATCGCCCGGGTTATAGCAATCAGCCCCAGCATTTT
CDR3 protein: CASSQDRPGYSNQPQHF

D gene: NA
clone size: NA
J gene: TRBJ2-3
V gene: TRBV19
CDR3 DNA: TGTGCCAGTAGTACGGACCGATACGCTAGCACAGATACGCAGTATTTT
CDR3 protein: CASSTDRYASTDTQYF

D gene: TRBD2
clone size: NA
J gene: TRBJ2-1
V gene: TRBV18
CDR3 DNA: TGTGCCAGCTCCCGGGGACTAGCGGGATCTAATGAGCAGTTCTTC
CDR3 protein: CASSRGLAGSNEQFF

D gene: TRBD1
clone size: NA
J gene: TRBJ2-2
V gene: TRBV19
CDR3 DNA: TGTGCCAGTAGTACCACTCTACAGGGGACCGGGGAGCTGTTTTTT
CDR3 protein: CASSTTLQGTGELFF

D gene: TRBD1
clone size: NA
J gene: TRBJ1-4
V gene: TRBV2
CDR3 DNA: TGTGCCAGCAGCGAACAGGGGGAAAGAAATGAAAAACTGTTTTTT
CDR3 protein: CASSEQGERNEKLFF

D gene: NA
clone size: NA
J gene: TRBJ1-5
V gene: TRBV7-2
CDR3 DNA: TGTGCCAGCAGCTTAGGGGAGGGGGGGATTAGCAATCAGCCCCAGCATTTT
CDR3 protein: CASSLGEGGISNQPQHF

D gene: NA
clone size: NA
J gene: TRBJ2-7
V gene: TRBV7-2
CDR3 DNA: TGTGCCAGCAGCTTAGCGAATTGGTGGTCGAGCTCCTACGAGCAGTACTTC
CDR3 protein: CASSLANWWSSSYEQYF

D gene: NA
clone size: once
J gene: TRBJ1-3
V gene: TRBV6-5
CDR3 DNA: TGTGCCAGCAGTGCCTCACACAACTCTGGAAACACCATATATTTT
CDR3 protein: CASSASHNSGNTIYF

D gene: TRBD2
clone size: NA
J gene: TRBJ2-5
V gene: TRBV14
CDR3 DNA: TGTGCCAGCAGCCACTTACTAGCGGGAGTAGAGACCCAGTACTTC
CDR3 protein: CASSHLLAGVETQYF

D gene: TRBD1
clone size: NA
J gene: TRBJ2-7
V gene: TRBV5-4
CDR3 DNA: TGTGCCAGCAGCTTGGGGGACAGGGGGTACGAGCAGTACTTC
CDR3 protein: CASSLGDRGYEQYF

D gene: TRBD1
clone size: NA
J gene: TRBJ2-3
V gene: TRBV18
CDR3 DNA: TGTGCCAGCTCAGGTAGGACAGGGAGACATGATACGCAGTATTTT
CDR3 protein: CASSGRTGRHDTQYF

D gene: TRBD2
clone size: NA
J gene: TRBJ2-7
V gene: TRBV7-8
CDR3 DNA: TGTGCCAGCAGCTTAGTGGCGCTAGCGGGAGGAATCTACGAGCAGTACTTC
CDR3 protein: CASSLVALAGGIYEQYF

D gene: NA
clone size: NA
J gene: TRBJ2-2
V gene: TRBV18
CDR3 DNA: TGTGCCAGCACCTTTCAGAACACCGGGGAGCTGTTTTTT
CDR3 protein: CASTFQNTGELFF

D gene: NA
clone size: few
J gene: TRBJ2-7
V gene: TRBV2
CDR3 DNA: TGTGCCAGCAGTGAAGCCGAGATTGAGCAGTACTTC
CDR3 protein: CASSEAEIEQYF

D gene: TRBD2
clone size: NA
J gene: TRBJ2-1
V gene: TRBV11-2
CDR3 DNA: TGTGCCAGCAGCTTAAGCGGGAGCCTCAATGAGCAGTTCTTC
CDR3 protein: CASSLSGSLNEQFF

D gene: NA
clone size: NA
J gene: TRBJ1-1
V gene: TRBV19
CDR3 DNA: TGTGCCAGTACCCCTCGGTGGGGGGACGGGAACACTGAAGCTTTCTTT
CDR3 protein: CASTPRWGDGNTEAFF

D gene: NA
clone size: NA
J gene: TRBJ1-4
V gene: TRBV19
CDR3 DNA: TGTGCCAGTAGTCACCGGGAAAGAGGAAAACTGTTTTTT
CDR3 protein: CASSHRERGKLFF

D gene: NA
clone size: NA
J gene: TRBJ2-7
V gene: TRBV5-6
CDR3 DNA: TGTGCCAGCAGCTCTGGGGGGTACGAGCAGTACTTC
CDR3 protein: CASSSGGYEQYF

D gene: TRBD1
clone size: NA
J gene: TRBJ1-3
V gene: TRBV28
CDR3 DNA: TGTGCCAGCAGTTTTGAAAGCGAGGCAGGGGGCGCGTGGGGAAACACCATATATTTT
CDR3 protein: CASSFESEAGGAWGNTIYF

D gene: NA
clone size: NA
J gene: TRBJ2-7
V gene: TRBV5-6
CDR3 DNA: TGTGCCAGCAGCTTGGGGAGGATGAGTTTCTACGAGCAGTACTTC
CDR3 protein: CASSLGRMSFYEQYF

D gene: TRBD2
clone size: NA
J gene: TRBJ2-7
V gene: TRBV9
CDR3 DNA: TGTGCCAGCAGCCCCCCCGGGGGGGCCGCCTACGAGCAGTACTTC
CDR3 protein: CASSPPGGAAYEQYF

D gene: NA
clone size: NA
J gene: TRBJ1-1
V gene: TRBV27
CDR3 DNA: TGTGCCAGCAGTGCGGACCGGTGGGGGGACACTGAAGCTTTCTTT
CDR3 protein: CASSADRWGDTEAFF

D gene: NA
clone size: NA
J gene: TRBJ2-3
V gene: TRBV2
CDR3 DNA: TGTGCCAGCAGTGAAGCTAGTAGCACAGATACGCAGTATTTT
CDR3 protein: CASSEASSTDTQYF

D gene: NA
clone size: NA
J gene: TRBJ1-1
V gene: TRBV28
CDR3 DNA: TGTGCCAGCAGTTTTCAGATGAACACTGAAGCTTTCTTT
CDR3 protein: CASSFQMNTEAFF

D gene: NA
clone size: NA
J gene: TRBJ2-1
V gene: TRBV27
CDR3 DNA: TGTGCCAGCAAGGTGGACAGCTCCTACAATGAGCAGTTCTTC
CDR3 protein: CASKVDSSYNEQFF

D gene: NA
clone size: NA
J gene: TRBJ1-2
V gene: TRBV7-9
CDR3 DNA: TGTGCCAGCAGCCGCGGGGATGGCTACACCTTC
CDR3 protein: CASSRGDGYTF

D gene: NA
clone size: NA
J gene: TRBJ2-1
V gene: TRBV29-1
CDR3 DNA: TGCAGCGCACTATCCCGACTAGGCAATGAGCAGTTCTTC
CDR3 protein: CSALSRLGNEQFF

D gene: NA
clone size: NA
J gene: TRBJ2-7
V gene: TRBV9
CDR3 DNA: TGTGCCAGCAGCGTAAAGCCGGGTTACGAGCAGTACTTC
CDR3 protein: CASSVKPGYEQYF

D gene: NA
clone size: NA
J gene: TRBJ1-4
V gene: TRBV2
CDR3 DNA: TGTGCCAGCAGTGAGGGGAGGGTAAGGGAAAAACTGTTTTTT
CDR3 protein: CASSEGRVREKLFF

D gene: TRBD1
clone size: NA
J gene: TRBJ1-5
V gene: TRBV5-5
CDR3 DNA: TGTGCCAGCAGCTCGAGGGACAGCCGATATAGCAATCAGCCCCAGCATTTT
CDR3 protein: CASSSRDSRYSNQPQHF

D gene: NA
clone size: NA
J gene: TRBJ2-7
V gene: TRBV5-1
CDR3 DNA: TGCGCCAGCAGCGGGCCCTACGAGCAGTACTTC
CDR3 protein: CASSGPYEQYF

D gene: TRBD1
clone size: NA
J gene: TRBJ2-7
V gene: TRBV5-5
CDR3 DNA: TGTGCCAGCAGCCCGAACCCGGGACAGGGTTTTCTCGAGCAGTACTTC
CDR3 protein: CASSPNPGQGFLEQYF

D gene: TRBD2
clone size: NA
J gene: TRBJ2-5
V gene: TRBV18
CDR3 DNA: TGTGCCAGCTCACCAGCCCTAGCGGCGGGCAAAGAGACCCAGTACTTC
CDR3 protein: CASSPALAAGKETQYF

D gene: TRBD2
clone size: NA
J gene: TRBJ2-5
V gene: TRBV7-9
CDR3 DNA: TGTGCCAGCAGACCTAGCGGGAGCTGGGGGCCCCAAGAGACCCAGTACTTC
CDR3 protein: CASRPSGSWGPQETQYF

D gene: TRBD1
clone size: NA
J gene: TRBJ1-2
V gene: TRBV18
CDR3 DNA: TGTGCCAGCTCGCTGGGACAGCCTGAGGGTGGTGGCTACACCTTC
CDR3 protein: CASSLGQPEGGGYTF

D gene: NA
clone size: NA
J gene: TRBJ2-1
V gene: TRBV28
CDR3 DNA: TGTGCCAGCAGTCTTCCTAGCCGAGGAGGAGAGTTCTTC
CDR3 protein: CASSLPSRGGEFF

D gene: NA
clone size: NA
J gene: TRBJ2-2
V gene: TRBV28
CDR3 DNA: TGTGCCAGCAGTTTATTTCTCGGGGAGCTGTTTTTT
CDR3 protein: CASSLFLGELFF

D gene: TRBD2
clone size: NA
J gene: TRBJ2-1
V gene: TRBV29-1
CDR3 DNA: TGCAGCGTGGGACTAGCGGGAGCGGGTGAGCAGTTCTTC
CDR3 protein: CSVGLAGAGEQFF

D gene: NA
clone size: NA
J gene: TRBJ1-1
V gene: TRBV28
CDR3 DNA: TGTGCCAGCAGTCTGGGACCCCTCGGAGCTTTCTTT
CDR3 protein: CASSLGPLGAFF

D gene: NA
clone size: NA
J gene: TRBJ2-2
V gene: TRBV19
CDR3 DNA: TGTGCCAGTACTCACCCGGGGGACACCGGGGAGCTGTTTTTT
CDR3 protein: CASTHPGDTGELFF

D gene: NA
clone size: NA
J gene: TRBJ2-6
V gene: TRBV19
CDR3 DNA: TGTGCCAGTGATGAGAGTGGGGCCAACGTCCTGACTTTC
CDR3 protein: CASDESGANVLTF

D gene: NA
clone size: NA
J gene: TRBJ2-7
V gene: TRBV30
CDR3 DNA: TGTGCCTGGAATACCGGCCCCGGGGGGCAGTACTTC
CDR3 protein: CAWNTGPGGQYF

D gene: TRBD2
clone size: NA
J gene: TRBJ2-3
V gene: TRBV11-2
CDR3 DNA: TGTGCCAGCAGCTTTTCCCGGACTAGCGGAGGGGGGACAGATACGCAGTATTTT
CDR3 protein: CASSFSRTSGGGTDTQYF

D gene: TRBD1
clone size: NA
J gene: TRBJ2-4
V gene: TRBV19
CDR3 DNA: TGTGCCAGTAGTTGGACAGGGTCAAACATTCAGTACTTC
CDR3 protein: CASSWTGSNIQYF

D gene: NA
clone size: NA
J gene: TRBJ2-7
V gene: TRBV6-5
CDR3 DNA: TGTGCCAGCAGTTATGTCTCGAAGGGAGGACACGAGCAGTACTTC
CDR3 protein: CASSYVSKGGHEQYF

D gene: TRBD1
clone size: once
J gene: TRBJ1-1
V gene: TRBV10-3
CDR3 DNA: TGTGCCATCAGTTGGGGGGACAGTATCACTGAAGCTTTCTTT
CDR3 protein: CAISWGDSITEAFF

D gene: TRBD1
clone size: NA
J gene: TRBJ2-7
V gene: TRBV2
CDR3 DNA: TGTGCCAACCTCCGGGACAGGAGCTCCTACGAGCAGTACTTC
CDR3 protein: CANLRDRSSYEQYF

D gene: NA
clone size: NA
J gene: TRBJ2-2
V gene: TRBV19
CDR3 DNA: TGTGCCAGTAGTATAGATCAAAGGCAGGGTCCCACCGGGGAGCTGTTTTTT
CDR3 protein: CASSIDQRQGPTGELFF

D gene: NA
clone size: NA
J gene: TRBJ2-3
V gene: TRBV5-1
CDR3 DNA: TGCGCCAGCAGCTTAAAATATCAAACCTCCACAGATACGCAGTATTTT
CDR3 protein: CASSLKYQTSTDTQYF

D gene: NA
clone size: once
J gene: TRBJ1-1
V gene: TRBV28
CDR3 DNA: TGTGCCAGCAGGTGGTGGGAGCACACTGAAGCTTTCTTT
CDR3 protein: CASRWWEHTEAFF

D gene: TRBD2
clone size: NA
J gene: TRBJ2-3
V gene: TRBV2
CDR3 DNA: TGTGCCAGCAAGGGACTAGCGGGAGGACCTAGCACAGATACGCAGTATTTT
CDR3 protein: CASKGLAGGPSTDTQYF

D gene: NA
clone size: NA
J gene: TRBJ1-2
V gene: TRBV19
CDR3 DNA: TGTGCCAGTAGGTTACAGGGACCCCGCTATGGCTACACCTTC
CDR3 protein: CASRLQGPRYGYTF

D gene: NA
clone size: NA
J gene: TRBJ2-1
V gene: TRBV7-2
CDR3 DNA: TGTGCCAGCAGCTTAGAGTCTAGTTTTTACAATGAGCAGTTCTTC
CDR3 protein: CASSLESSFYNEQFF

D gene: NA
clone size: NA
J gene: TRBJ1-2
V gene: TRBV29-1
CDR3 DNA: TGCAGCGTCGGGGAAAGGAGCTATGGCTACACCTTC
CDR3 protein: CSVGERSYGYTF